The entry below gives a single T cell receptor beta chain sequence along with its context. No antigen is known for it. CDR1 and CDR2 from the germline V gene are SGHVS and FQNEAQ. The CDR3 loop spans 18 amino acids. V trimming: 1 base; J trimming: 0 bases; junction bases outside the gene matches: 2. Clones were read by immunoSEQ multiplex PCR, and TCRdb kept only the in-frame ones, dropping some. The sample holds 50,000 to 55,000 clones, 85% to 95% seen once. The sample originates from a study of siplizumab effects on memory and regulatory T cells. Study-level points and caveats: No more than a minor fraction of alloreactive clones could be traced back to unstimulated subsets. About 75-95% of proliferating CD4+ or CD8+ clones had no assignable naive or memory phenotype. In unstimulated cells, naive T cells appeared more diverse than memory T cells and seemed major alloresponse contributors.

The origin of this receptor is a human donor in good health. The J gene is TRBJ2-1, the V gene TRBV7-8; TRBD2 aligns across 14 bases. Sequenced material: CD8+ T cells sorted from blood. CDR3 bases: TGTGCCAGCAGCTTAGTTGGGACTAGCGGGAGCTCCTACAATGAGCAGTTCTTC. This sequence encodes CASSLVGTSGSSYNEQFF.